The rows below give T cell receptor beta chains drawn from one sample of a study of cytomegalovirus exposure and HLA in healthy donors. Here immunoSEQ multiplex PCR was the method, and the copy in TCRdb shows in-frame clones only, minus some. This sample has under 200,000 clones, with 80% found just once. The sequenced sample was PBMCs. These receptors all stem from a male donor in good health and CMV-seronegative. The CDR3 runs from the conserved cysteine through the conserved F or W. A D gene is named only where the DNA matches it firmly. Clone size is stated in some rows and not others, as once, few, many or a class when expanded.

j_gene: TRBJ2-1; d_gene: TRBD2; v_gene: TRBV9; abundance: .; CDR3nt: TGTGCCAGCAGCGAAGACGCGGGGGGGGGTCGCGAGCAGTTCTTC; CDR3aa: CASSEDAGGGREQFF
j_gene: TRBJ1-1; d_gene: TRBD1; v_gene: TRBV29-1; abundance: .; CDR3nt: TGCAGCGTTGAAATGCAGGGGCCAGGGGGTGAAGCTTTCTTT; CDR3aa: CSVEMQGPGGEAFF
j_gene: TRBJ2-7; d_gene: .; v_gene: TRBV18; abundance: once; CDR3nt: TGTGCCAGCTCACCACCGGGACACGAGCCGACCTACGAGCAGTACTTC; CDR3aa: CASSPPGHEPTYEQYF
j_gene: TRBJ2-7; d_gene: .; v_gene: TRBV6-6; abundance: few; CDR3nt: TGTGCCAGCAGAAGTGACGGTCGGCAGGACTACGAGCAGTACTTC; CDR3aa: CASRSDGRQDYEQYF
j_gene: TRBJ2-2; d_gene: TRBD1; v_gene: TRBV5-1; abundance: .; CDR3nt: TGCGCCAGCAGCTTACCGGGACAGGGGAATTTAGGGGAGCTGTTTTTT; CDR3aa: CASSLPGQGNLGELFF
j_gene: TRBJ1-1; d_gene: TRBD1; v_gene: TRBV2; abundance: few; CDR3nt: TGTGCCAGCAGTACAGGGACAGGGGGCGGCTATGGCACTGAAGCTTTCTTT; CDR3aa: CASSTGTGGGYGTEAFF
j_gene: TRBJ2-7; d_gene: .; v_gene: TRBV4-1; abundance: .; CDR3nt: TGCGCCAGCAGCCAAGACGGCAGGACCGGCGGGGAGCAGTACTTC; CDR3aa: CASSQDGRTGGEQYF
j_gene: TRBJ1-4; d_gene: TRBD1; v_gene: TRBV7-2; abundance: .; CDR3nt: TGTGCCAGCAGCTTAGGGCAGGGGGCAACTAATGAAAAACTGTTTTTT; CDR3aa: CASSLGQGATNEKLFF
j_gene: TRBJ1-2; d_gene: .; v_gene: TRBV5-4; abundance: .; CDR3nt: TGTGCCAGCTCCCGACAGGAAGGGAAGGTTTATGGCTACACCTTC; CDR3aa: CASSRQEGKVYGYTF
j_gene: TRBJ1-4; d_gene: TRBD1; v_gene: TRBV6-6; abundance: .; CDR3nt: TGTGCCAGCAGTCGGACAGGGTTTGAAAAACTGTTTTTT; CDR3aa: CASSRTGFEKLFF
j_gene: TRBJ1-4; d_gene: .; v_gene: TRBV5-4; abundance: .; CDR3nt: TGTGCCAGCAGCAACAGGGCTTTGAATGAAAAACTGTTTTTT; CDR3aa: CASSNRALNEKLFF
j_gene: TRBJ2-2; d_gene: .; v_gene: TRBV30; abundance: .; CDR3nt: TGTGCCTGGAGTAAGGGGGTGGACACCGGGGAGCTGTTTTTT; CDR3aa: CAWSKGVDTGELFF
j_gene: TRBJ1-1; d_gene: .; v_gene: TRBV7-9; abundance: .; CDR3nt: TGTGCCAGCACCACCGGGACACCGAACACTGAAGCTTTCTTT; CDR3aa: CASTTGTPNTEAFF
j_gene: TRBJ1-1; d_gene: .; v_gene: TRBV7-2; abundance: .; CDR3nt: TGTGCCAGCAGCTTAGCGGGGGCGCGCACTGAAGCTTTCTTT; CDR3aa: CASSLAGARTEAFF
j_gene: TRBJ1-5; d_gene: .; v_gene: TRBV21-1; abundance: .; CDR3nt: TGTGCCAGCAGCAAAGCGGAGGGACAGGGCAATCAGCCCCAGCATTTT; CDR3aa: CASSKAEGQGNQPQHF
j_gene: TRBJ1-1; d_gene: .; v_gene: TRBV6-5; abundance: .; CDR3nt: TGTGCCAGCAGTTACTCAGGAGGGGCCACCACTGAAGCTTTCTTT; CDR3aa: CASSYSGGATTEAFF